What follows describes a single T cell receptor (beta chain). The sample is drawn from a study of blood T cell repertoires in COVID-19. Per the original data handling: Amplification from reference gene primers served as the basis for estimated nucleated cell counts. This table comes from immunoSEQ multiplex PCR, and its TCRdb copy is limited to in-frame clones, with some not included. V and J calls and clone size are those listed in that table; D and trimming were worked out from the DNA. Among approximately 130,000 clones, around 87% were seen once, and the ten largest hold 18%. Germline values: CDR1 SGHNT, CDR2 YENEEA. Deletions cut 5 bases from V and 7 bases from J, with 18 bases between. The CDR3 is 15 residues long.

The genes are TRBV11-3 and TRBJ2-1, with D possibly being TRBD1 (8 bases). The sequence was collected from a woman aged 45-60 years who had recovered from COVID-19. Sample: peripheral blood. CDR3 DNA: TGTGCCAGCAGCCGAACTAGCGACAGGGGAAATGAGCAGTTCTTC. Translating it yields CASSRTSDRGNEQFF.